The rows below give T cell receptor beta chains drawn from one sample of a study of CXCR3-negative and CXCR3-positive naive CD8 T cells. TCRdb re-called the 5' RACE reads and gives one entry per CDR3 protein, without DNA. The listing records 20,000 to 25,000 distinct CDR3 sequences. The material sequenced was naive CXCR3- CD8+ T cells from blood. These receptors all stem from a human donor in good health. Some clones in this sample may be carry-over from other donors' samples. Each CDR3 is given with its conserved first and last residue. The order of the fields is J gene, clone size, V gene, CDR3 protein. For some rows the clone size is stated as once, few or many, or as a class when expanded; others skip it.

J gene: TRBJ2-1
clone size: medium-sized
V gene: TRBV14
CDR3 protein: CASSISRGAYNEQFF

J gene: TRBJ2-7
clone size: .
V gene: TRBV19
CDR3 protein: CASRLGTDEQYF

J gene: TRBJ2-7
clone size: .
V gene: TRBV7-9
CDR3 protein: CASSLELTISYF

J gene: TRBJ2-5
clone size: .
V gene: TRBV23-1
CDR3 protein: CASSQSRDLSRGTQYF

J gene: TRBJ2-1
clone size: .
V gene: TRBV5-1
CDR3 protein: CASSLPGGGDYNEQFF

J gene: TRBJ2-7
clone size: .
V gene: TRBV7-9
CDR3 protein: CASSLELVPHEQYF

J gene: TRBJ2-5
clone size: .
V gene: TRBV14
CDR3 protein: CASRRDFQETQYF

J gene: TRBJ2-1
clone size: .
V gene: TRBV9
CDR3 protein: CASSVSLAGGSNEQFF

J gene: TRBJ2-5
clone size: .
V gene: TRBV3-1
CDR3 protein: CASSLLAGGEETQYF

J gene: TRBJ2-5
clone size: .
V gene: TRBV28
CDR3 protein: CASSILAGSTETQYF

J gene: TRBJ2-5
clone size: .
V gene: TRBV7-7
CDR3 protein: CASSAGLEQETQYF

J gene: TRBJ1-1
clone size: .
V gene: TRBV18
CDR3 protein: CASSPPVGGDFGTEAFF

J gene: TRBJ2-5
clone size: medium-sized
V gene: TRBV14
CDR3 protein: CASSQSTGGLETQYF